The rows below give T cell receptor beta chains drawn from one sample of a study of human CD8 memory T cell subsets. TCRdb reprocessed the 5' RACE reads and keeps a single row for each CDR3 protein, giving no DNA. Its table lists fewer than 4,000 distinct CDR3 sequences. The sequenced sample was CD8+ T cells from PBMCs. Source of these receptors: a human donor in good health. The CDR3 runs from the conserved cysteine through the conserved F or W. Where a row states a size, it is once, few, many or the class of an expanded clone; other rows omit it.

clone_size	v_call	cdr3_length	j_call	cdr3_aa
medium-sized	TRBV28	16	TRBJ2-3	CASSLPIAGLTDTQYF
-	TRBV5-6	16	TRBJ2-7	CASSLGEGARSYEQYF
medium-sized	TRBV3-1	14	TRBJ1-2	CASSPGQGTDGYTF
-	TRBV29-1	12	TRBJ2-7	CSVEVGDYEQYF
-	TRBV12-3/TRBV12-4	16	TRBJ1-6	CASSFDRGTYNSPLHF
-	TRBV27	14	TRBJ2-7	CASSPRTAIYEQYF
medium-sized	TRBV7-3	15	TRBJ2-1	CASSLMGTPVNEQFF
-	TRBV27	17	TRBJ2-1	CASSTTRTDKGVNEQFF
medium-sized	TRBV4-2	11	TRBJ2-1	CASSHVNEQFF
medium-sized	TRBV18	15	TRBJ2-1	CASSPPDISYNEQFF
medium-sized	TRBV7-2	17	TRBJ2-5	CASSSESEATWWKTQYF
-	TRBV10-3	17	TRBJ2-3	CAISESGTSGVTDTQYF
-	TRBV15	14	TRBJ2-5	CATSRHRFQETQYF
-	TRBV29-1	11	TRBJ2-7	CSVGGDYEQYF
medium-sized	TRBV12-3/TRBV12-4	11	TRBJ2-7	CASRQSYEQYF
medium-sized	TRBV19	15	TRBJ2-1	CASSIYGGGAGEQFF
medium-sized	TRBV4-1	15	TRBJ1-5	CASSRRQDSNQPQHF
-	TRBV20-1	14	TRBJ2-1	CSASGGLAGGEQFF
-	TRBV13	16	TRBJ2-7	CASSFGTSGSSYEQYF
medium-sized	TRBV7-6	14	TRBJ2-3	CASSLGRDTDTQYF
-	TRBV7-2	15	TRBJ2-7	CASSLAGQGAIEQYF
medium-sized	TRBV11-3	16	TRBJ2-7	CASRDRDSSGSYEQYF
medium-sized	TRBV28	15	TRBJ2-7	CASSLSVLPSYEQYF
-	TRBV7-7	15	TRBJ2-2	CASSPYLGGTGELFF
medium-sized	TRBV7-9	17	TRBJ2-7	CASSRPIPVGFSYEQYF
-	TRBV12-3/TRBV12-4	17	TRBJ2-2	CASSLGRLAVNTGELFF
-	TRBV19	15	TRBJ2-1	CASSESSGSDHEQFF
medium-sized	TRBV28	14	TRBJ1-5	CASRPAGVNQPQHF
medium-sized	TRBV3-1	11	TRBJ2-7	CASSQDYEQYF
-	TRBV7-8	12	TRBJ2-4	CASSLGNSIQYF
medium-sized	TRBV15	16	TRBJ2-7	CATSRTGTSLSYEQYF
medium-sized	TRBV20-1	15	TRBJ1-5	CSARFRGDGNQPQHF
large	TRBV6-4	16	TRBJ2-3	CASSDGTSGSTDTQYF
medium-sized	TRBV20-1	14	TRBJ2-1	CSARGLAGYNEQFF
-	TRBV12-3/TRBV12-4	15	TRBJ2-1	CASSPHRGVYNEQFF
medium-sized	TRBV27	16	TRBJ2-1	CASSSHSGVFNNEQFF
-	TRBV14	16	TRBJ2-2	CASSQDDRGRSGELFF
-	TRBV29-1	16	TRBJ2-1	CSVYVAGGLTYNEQFF
-	TRBV28	13	TRBJ2-3	CASKLPGTDTQYF
medium-sized	TRBV20-1	14	TRBJ2-1	CSASSLADYNEQFF
-	TRBV7-9	14	TRBJ2-7	CASSSQSQAYEQYF
medium-sized	TRBV6-6	15	TRBJ1-6	CASSYSLERNSPLHF
medium-sized	TRBV20-1	15	TRBJ1-3	CSASVGRARGNTIYF
medium-sized	TRBV6-4	14	TRBJ2-3	CASSDLGSTDTQYF